These 6 T cell receptor beta chains came from one sample sequenced in a study of Graves' ophthalmopathy and Graves' hyperthyroidism. TCR beta CDR3 regions were amplified from RNA transcripts. Investigators did first-round RT-PCR with HTBI primers, then second-round multiplex PCR. Each CDR3 protein is one row after TCRdb ran MiXCR on the multiplex PCR reads. Of about 400,000 distinct CDR3 sequences listed, around 16% are singletons. Sequencing was performed on peripheral blood. The receptors derive from a woman between 18 and 29 years old with Graves' ophthalmopathy.

This clonotype was picked up many times. The J gene is TRBJ1-2, the V gene TRBV18; D is possibly TRBD1 (5 bases). The CDR3 length is 16 residues. CDR1 is KGHSH, CDR2 LQKENI, per germline. V was pared by 0 bases and J by 8 bases, with 19 bases between. The DNA of the CDR3 is TGTGCCAGCTCACCACCCTCGCTGACAGTAGCGCGGGGCTACACCTTC. Translated: CASSPPSLTVARGYTF.

This clonotype was found many times. The rearrangement uses TRBV20-1 and TRBJ2-2; 7 bases fit TRBD2. CDR3 length: 17 amino acids. CDR1 is DFQATT, CDR2 SNEGSKA, per germline (reference sequence). With 0 bases clipped from V and 3 bases from J, the junction kept 10 bases outside the gene matches. The CDR3 reads CSARDSGGRADTGELFF. CDR3 sequence (DNA): TGCAGTGCTAGAGATAGTGGAGGGAGGGCGGACACCGGGGAGCTGTTTTTT.

This clonotype appeared a few times. V usage is TRBV24-1 and J usage is TRBJ1-5; 9 bases are shared with TRBD1. The V segment lost 9 bases and the J segment 4 bases; nucleotides outside the gene matches: 12. The CDR3 runs to 16 residues. Germline V gene lookup returns CDR1 KGHDR and CDR2 SFDVKD. The CDR3 here is CATDTGQGVWNQPQHF. CDR3 sequence (DNA): TGTGCCACCGATACGGGACAGGGAGTGTGGAATCAGCCCCAGCATTTT.

This clonotype was observed many times. The V gene is TRBV30, the J gene TRBJ1-1; D gene uncertain. This CDR3 has 13 residues. The ends were cut back, 5 bases at V and 2 bases at J, with 12 bases in the middle. Looked up from germline, CDR1 is GTSNPN and CDR2 is SVGIG (reference sequence). The CDR3 reads CAWASWGNTEAFF. The CDR3 DNA reads as TGTGCCTGGGCGAGTTGGGGAAACACTGAAGCTTTCTTT.

The sample holds many counts of this clonotype. The chain couples TRBV19 to TRBJ2-7, with D unclear. Trimming removed 0 bases from V and 1 base from J, with 7 bases in between. The CDR3 extends over 14 amino acids. CDR1 and CDR2 (germline): LNHDA, SQIVND (reference sequence). CDR3: CASSIEGSSYEQYF. The CDR3 region has the DNA TGTGCCAGTAGTATAGAGGGCAGTTCCTACGAGCAGTACTTC.

At least ten counts were recorded for this clonotype. The V call is TRBV11-2, the J call TRBJ2-5, with D unclear. V was pared by 5 bases and J by 13 bases, with 20 bases between. The CDR3 covers 13 residues. Germline V lookup: CDR1 SGHAT, CDR2 FQNNGV. This CDR3 is CASSTSTPSRWYF. Here the CDR3 DNA reads TGTGCCAGCAGCACATCGACCCCCTCTCGTTGGTACTTC.